This is a list of T cell receptor beta chains from one sample in a study of blood T cells in healthy people across ages. MiXCR was run by TCRdb on the 5' RACE reads, yielding one entry per CDR3 protein. The sample holds around 280,000 distinct CDR3 sequences, around 29% seen once. Specimen: blood. Every receptor here comes from a woman in her 70s in good health. CDR3s include the opening cysteine and the closing phenylalanine or tryptophan. D genes are given only for firm matches. Clone size, where shown, is once, few, many, or a class for clones that have expanded.

>NA|TRBJ2-1|TRBD2|TRBV7-9
CASSGTSAYNEQFF
TGTGCCAGCTCGGGGACTAGCGCATACAATGAGCAGTTCTTC
>few|TRBJ1-2|NA|TRBV7-9
CASSFSLAYGYTF
TGTGCCAGCAGCTTCTCGTTGGCCTATGGCTACACCTTC
>NA|TRBJ2-4|TRBD1|TRBV6-5
CASSKDRDRNIQYF
TGTGCCAGCAGTAAGGACAGGGATAGGAACATCCAGTACTTC
>few|TRBJ1-2|NA|TRBV30
CAWSVTNYGYTF
TGTGCCTGGAGTGTGACAAACTATGGCTACACCTTC
>NA|TRBJ2-5|TRBD2|TRBV28
CASSSQAGGGETQYF
TGTGCCAGCAGTTCCCAGGCGGGGGGGGGAGAGACCCAGTACTTC
>NA|TRBJ2-4|NA|TRBV6-1
CASSVKGNGIQYF
TGTGCCAGCAGTGTAAAGGGAAATGGCATTCAGTACTTC
>few|TRBJ2-7|NA|TRBV29-1
CSAEGGRHEQYF
TGCAGCGCCGAAGGAGGTAGGCACGAGCAGTACTTC
>NA|TRBJ2-3|NA|TRBV11-2
CAGAPGRFTDTQYF
TGTGCCGGAGCTCCGGGACGATTCACAGATACGCAGTATTTT
>NA|TRBJ2-3|TRBD1|TRBV28
CASSLLWGQGARSADTQYF
TGTGCCAGCAGTCTACTTTGGGGACAGGGGGCGCGGAGCGCAGATACGCAGTATTTT
>NA|TRBJ1-2|NA|TRBV11-2
CASSLVSRGYTF
TGTGCCAGCAGCTTAGTATCTAGGGGCTACACCTTC
>NA|TRBJ1-2|TRBD1|TRBV6-2/TRBV6-3
CASSYFGTANYGYTF
TGTGCCAGCAGCTACTTCGGGACAGCTAACTATGGCTACACCTTC
>NA|TRBJ2-5|TRBD1|TRBV19
CASSIGQGRQETQYF
TGTGCCAGTAGTATCGGACAGGGAAGGCAAGAGACCCAGTACTTC
>NA|TRBJ2-7|TRBD2|TRBV9
CASSASSGRSHEQYF
TGTGCCAGCAGCGCCTCTAGCGGGAGATCCCACGAGCAGTACTTC
>NA|TRBJ2-1|NA|TRBV5-1
CASSENNEQFF
TGCGCCAGCAGCGAGAACAATGAGCAGTTCTTC
>few|TRBJ2-3|NA|TRBV18
CASSGIDTQYF
TGTGCCAGCTCAGGGATAGATACGCAGTATTTT
>few|TRBJ1-3|TRBD1|TRBV28
CASLRDRGRNTIYF
TGTGCCAGTCTAAGGGACAGGGGACGAAACACCATATATTTT
>few|TRBJ1-2|NA|TRBV27
CASSYQGGVGGYTF
TGTGCCAGCAGTTACCAGGGCGGGGTTGGTGGCTACACCTTC
>few|TRBJ1-5|NA|TRBV28
CATRSGTLLNQPQHF
TGTGCCACCAGATCCGGGACATTACTTAATCAGCCCCAGCATTTT
>few|TRBJ2-1|TRBD2|TRBV7-9
CASSSISGLPSKQFF
TGTGCCAGCAGCTCCATCTCGGGACTACCGTCAAAGCAGTTCTTC
>NA|TRBJ2-2|TRBD1|TRBV20-1
CSAGSDRGSTGELFF
TGCAGTGCTGGGTCGGACAGGGGGAGCACCGGGGAGCTGTTTTTT
>NA|TRBJ2-3|NA|TRBV5-1
CASSQGQSTDTQYF
TGCGCCAGCAGCCAAGGACAGAGCACAGATACGCAGTATTTT
>NA|TRBJ2-3|NA|TRBV29-1
CSGGDLVGTQYF
TGCAGCGGGGGGGACCTAGTAGGGACGCAGTATTTT
>many|TRBJ2-7|NA|TRBV4-3
CASSPGAPSEQYF
TGCGCCAGCAGCCCGGGGGCTCCCAGCGAGCAGTACTTC
>few|TRBJ2-1|TRBD1|TRBV7-9
CASSRGQSSLDYNEQFF
TGTGCCAGCAGCAGGGGACAGTCCTCTCTAGACTACAATGAGCAGTTCTTC
>NA|TRBJ2-6|NA|TRBV7-2
CASSLHTRTGYSSGANVLTF
TGTGCCAGCAGCTTACATACTCGTACAGGATATTCTTCTGGGGCCAACGTCCTGACTTTC
>NA|TRBJ2-7|TRBD1|TRBV7-2
CASSLSRTGGSYEQYF
TGTGCCAGCAGCTTAAGTCGGACAGGAGGTTCCTACGAGCAGTACTTC
>NA|TRBJ2-7|TRBD1|TRBV4-1
CASSPGQGSYEQCF
TGCGCCAGCAGCCCCGGACAGGGCTCCTACGAGCAGTGCTTC
>NA|TRBJ2-5|NA|TRBV7-9
CASSSSTAGVEETQYF
TGTGCCAGCAGCTCATCGACGGCAGGGGTTGAAGAGACCCAGTACTTC
>NA|TRBJ2-1|TRBD2|TRBV19
CASSIRLADYNEQFF
TGTGCCAGTAGTATTAGACTAGCGGACTACAATGAGCAGTTCTTC
>few|TRBJ1-3|NA|TRBV27
CASSLSGGGNTIYF
TGTGCCAGCAGTTTATCGGGAGGTGGAAACACCATATATTTT
>many|TRBJ2-4|NA|TRBV7-9
CASSLDDSKNIQYF
TGTGCCAGCAGCTTAGATGACAGTAAAAACATTCAGTACTTC
>NA|TRBJ1-4|NA|TRBV28
CASSYGITNEKLFF
TGTGCCAGCAGTTATGGGATAACTAATGAAAAACTGTTTTTT
>NA|TRBJ2-5|NA|TRBV7-2
CASSSLEGNGETQYF
TGTGCCAGCAGCTCCCTTGAGGGGAACGGGGAGACCCAGTACTTC
>NA|TRBJ2-7|TRBD2|TRBV20-1
CSAAGTSGKANEQYF
TGCAGTGCTGCAGGGACTAGCGGGAAGGCGAACGAGCAGTACTTC
>NA|TRBJ1-1|NA|TRBV12-3/TRBV12-4
CASSFKANTEAFF
TGTGCCAGCAGTTTTAAAGCGAACACTGAAGCTTTCTTT
>NA|TRBJ1-6|NA|TRBV20-1
CSASAGVAYNSPLHF
TGCAGTGCTAGTGCGGGGGTTGCCTATAATTCACCCCTCCACTTT
>few|TRBJ2-7|NA|TRBV6-2/TRBV6-3
CASSNRGEYTYEQYF
TGTGCCAGCAGCAATAGGGGGGAGTACACCTACGAGCAGTACTTC
>many|TRBJ1-1|NA|TRBV29-1
CSVPIGGRGRTEAFF
TGCAGCGTCCCTATAGGAGGGCGGGGGCGGACTGAAGCTTTCTTT
>many|TRBJ2-1|TRBD1|TRBV7-3
CASSPNRGEQFF
TGTGCCAGCAGCCCGAACAGGGGTGAGCAGTTCTTC
>NA|TRBJ2-5|NA|TRBV28
CASRGWRKPDQETQYF
TGTGCCAGCAGGGGGTGGAGGAAACCAGACCAAGAGACCCAGTACTTC
>NA|TRBJ2-5|NA|TRBV3-1
CASSQDRSYSGTQYF
TGTGCCAGCAGCCAAGACCGCAGCTACTCGGGGACCCAGTACTTC
>NA|TRBJ2-7|TRBD1|TRBV9
CASSVAGQGTNSYEQYF
TGTGCCAGCAGCGTAGCGGGACAGGGAACCAATTCCTACGAGCAGTACTTC
>NA|TRBJ2-5|NA|TRBV7-8
CASSERQGMGETQYF
TGTGCCAGCAGCGAGAGGCAGGGGATGGGAGAGACCCAGTACTTC
>few|TRBJ1-1|NA|TRBV6-6
CASSYGRDFAEAFF
TGTGCCAGCAGTTACGGCAGGGATTTCGCTGAAGCTTTCTTT
>once|TRBJ2-5|NA|TRBV7-9
CASSFNYQETQYF
TGTGCCAGCAGCTTTAATTATCAAGAGACCCAGTACTTC